This T cell receptor (beta chain) was captured in a study of cytomegalovirus exposure and HLA in healthy donors. Germline values: CDR1 SQVTM, CDR2 ANQGSEA. The CDR3 extends over 14 amino acids. Deletions cut 4 bases from V and 2 bases from J, with 14 bases between. Clones were read by immunoSEQ multiplex PCR, and TCRdb kept only the in-frame ones, dropping some. The data show 65,000 or so clones, 94% seen once. Whole-study results and caveats: The CMV antigen specificity of a few CMV-associated chains was confirmed through in vitro analysis. Researchers catalogued about 160 TCR beta chains as cytomegalovirus-associated. Diagnosis of cytomegalovirus status made by the classifier reportedly showed high specificity and sensitivity.

Points on this clone: The antigen is undetermined.

The material sequenced was PBMCs. The rearrangement uses TRBV29-1 and TRBJ1-2; TRBD1 might be the D (6 bases). The TCR comes from a man younger than 35 in good health and CMV-seropositive. The CDR3: CSVGVQGVNYGYTF. The CDR3 nucleotides read TGCAGCGTTGGAGTACAGGGAGTCAACTATGGCTACACCTTC.